This TCR beta chain was captured by sequencing in a study of radiotherapy plus CTLA-4 blockade in lung cancer. Clones were read by immunoSEQ multiplex PCR, and TCRdb kept only the in-frame ones, dropping some. The sample shows 25,000 to 35,000 clones, around three quarters of them seen only once. V lost 2 bases, J lost 3 bases, and 5 bases stayed unmatched. Germline values: CDR1 SEHNR, CDR2 FQNEAQ (reference sequence). This CDR3 is 15 amino acids long. The specimen comprised peripheral blood, sampled from a patient treated with radiotherapy plus ipilimumab. This clonotype originated in a human donor with non-small cell lung cancer that progressed on radiotherapy plus ipilimumab. The rearrangement links TRBV7-9 to TRBJ1-2; 8 positions agree with TRBD1. CDR3 residues: CASSLSDREDYGYTF. The CDR3 DNA is TGTGCCAGCAGCTTATCGGACAGGGAGGACTATGGCTACACCTTC.